This TCR beta chain appears in the sequencing data of a study of cytomegalovirus exposure and HLA in healthy donors. Germline V gene lookup returns CDR1 LNHNV and CDR2 YYDKDF (reference sequence). The CDR3 has 13 amino acids. Profiling relied on immunoSEQ multiplex PCR, and the TCRdb table lists in-frame clones only, not all of them. The table records 150,000 to 200,000 clones, over 80% of them present only once. On this clone itself: A clone one base away is much larger, so this may be a read error.

The V call is TRBV15, the J call TRBJ2-1, with unresolved D. What was sequenced was PBMCs. The clonotype comes from a man aged 25 to 40 in good health and CMV-seropositive. CDR3 in amino acids: CATSQSRTNGQFF. The CDR3, as DNA: TGTGCCACCAGCCAGTCCCGAACAAATGGGCAGTTCTTC.